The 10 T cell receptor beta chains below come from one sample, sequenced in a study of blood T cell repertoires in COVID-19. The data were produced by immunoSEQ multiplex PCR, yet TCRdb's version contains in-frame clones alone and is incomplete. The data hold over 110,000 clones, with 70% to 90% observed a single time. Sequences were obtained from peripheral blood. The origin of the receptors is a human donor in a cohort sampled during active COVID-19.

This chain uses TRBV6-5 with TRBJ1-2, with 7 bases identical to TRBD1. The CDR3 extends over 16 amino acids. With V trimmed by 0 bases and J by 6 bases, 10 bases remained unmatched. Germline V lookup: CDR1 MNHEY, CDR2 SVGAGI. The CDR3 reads CASSYSRRQGLHGYTF. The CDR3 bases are TGTGCCAGCAGTTACTCCCGACGACAGGGCTTACATGGCTACACCTTC.

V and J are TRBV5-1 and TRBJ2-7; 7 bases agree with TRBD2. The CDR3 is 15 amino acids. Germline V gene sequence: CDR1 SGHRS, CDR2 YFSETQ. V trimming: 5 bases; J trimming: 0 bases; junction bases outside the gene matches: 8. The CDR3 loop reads CASREGAGNSYEQYF. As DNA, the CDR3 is TGCGCCAGCAGGGAGGGAGCGGGGAACTCCTACGAGCAGTACTTC.

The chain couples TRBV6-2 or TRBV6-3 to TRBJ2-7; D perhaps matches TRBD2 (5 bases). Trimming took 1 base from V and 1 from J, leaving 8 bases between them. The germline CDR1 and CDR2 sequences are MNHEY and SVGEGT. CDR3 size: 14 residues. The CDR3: CASSYYGESYEQYF. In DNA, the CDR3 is TGTGCCAGCAGTTACTACGGGGAGTCCTACGAGCAGTACTTC.

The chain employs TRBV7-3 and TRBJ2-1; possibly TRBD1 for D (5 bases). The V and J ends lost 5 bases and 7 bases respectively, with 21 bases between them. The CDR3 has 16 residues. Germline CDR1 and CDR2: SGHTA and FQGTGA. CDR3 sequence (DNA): TGTGCCAGCAGCCCACTTGGCAGGGCAGGGAAAAATGAGCAGTTCTTC. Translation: CASSPLGRAGKNEQFF.

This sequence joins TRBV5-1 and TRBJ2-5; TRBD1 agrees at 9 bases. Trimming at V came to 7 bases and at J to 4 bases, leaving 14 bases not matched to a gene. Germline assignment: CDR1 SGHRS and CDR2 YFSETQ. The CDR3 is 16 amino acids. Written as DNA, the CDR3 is TGCGCCAGCGCTCGGTGGGGACAGGGAGGGTTAGAGACCCAGTACTTC. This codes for CASARWGQGGLETQYF.

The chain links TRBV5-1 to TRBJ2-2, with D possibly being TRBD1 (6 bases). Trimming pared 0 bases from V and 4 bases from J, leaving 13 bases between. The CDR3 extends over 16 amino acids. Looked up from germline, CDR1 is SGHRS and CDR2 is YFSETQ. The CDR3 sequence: CASSLEQGGSTGELFF. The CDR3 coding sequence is TGCGCCAGCAGCTTGGAACAGGGCGGGTCCACCGGGGAGCTGTTTTTT.

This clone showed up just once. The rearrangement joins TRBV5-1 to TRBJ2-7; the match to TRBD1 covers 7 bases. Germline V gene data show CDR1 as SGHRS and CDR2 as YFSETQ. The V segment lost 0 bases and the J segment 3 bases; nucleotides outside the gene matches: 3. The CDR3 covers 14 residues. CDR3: CASSLGQGDYEQYF. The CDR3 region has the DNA TGCGCCAGCAGCTTGGGGCAGGGGGACTACGAGCAGTACTTC.

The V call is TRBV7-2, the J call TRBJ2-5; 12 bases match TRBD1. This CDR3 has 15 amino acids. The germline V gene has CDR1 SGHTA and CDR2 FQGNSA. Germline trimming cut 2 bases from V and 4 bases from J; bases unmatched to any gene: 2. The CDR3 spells CASSLRDRGRETQYF. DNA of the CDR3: TGTGCCAGCAGCTTAAGGGACAGGGGGCGAGAGACCCAGTACTTC.

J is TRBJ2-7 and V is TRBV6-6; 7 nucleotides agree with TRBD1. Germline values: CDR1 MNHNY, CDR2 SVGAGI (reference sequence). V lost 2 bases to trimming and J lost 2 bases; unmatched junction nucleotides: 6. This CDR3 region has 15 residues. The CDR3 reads CASSYLTGQTYEQYF. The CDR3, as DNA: TGTGCCAGCAGTTACCTAACGGGACAGACCTACGAGCAGTACTTC.

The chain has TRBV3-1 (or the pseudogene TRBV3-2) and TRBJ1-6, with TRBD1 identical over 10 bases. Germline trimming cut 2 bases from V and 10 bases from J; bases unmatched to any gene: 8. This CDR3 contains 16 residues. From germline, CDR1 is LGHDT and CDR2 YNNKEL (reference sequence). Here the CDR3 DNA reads TGTGCCAGCAGCCAATACCGGGACAGGGGTATGTCACCCCTCCACTTT. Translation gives CASSQYRDRGMSPLHF.